This T cell receptor beta chain is drawn from a study of shared clonotypes between healthy human individuals. Germline CDR1 and CDR2: LNHDA and SQIVND (reference sequence). Trimming left V 2 bases short and J 0 bases short, with 7 bases between. This CDR3 comprises 14 residues. Profiled with immunoSEQ multiplex PCR; TCRdb holds only in-frame clones, not every one. The sample gives around 2,000,000 clones, more than 85% of which show up once; about 1.8% is in the top ten. CD45RO-negative, CCR7-selected cells formed the naive CD8 fraction, which excluded terminally differentiated effector memory CD45RA+ cells. Donors were healthy HIV-negative adults without recently reported acute infections or vaccinations.

J is TRBJ1-2 and V is TRBV19; D not resolved. The sequenced sample was naive CD8+ T cells from PBMCs. The receptor's source is a young man in good health. Some clones in this sample may be carry-over from other donors' samples. CDR3 bases: TGTGCCAGTAGTATACCGACAACTAACTATGGCTACACCTTC. It encodes CASSIPTTNYGYTF.